Following are 21 T cell receptor beta chains from one sample sequenced in a study of blood T cell repertoires in COVID-19. Sequencing was performed with immunoSEQ multiplex PCR; in TCRdb, only in-frame clones are kept and a portion is missing. The table includes around 100,000 clones, roughly 84% detected once. Material for sequencing was peripheral blood. These receptors all stem from a human donor in a cohort sampled during active COVID-19.

The rearrangement joins TRBV7-9 to TRBJ1-2; D is ambiguous. V was shortened by 1 base and J by 3 bases, with 9 bases between the two germline ends. There are 14 residues in the CDR3. Germline V lookup: CDR1 SEHNR, CDR2 FQNEAQ (reference sequence). The CDR3 is CASSLGAGDYGYTF. The CDR3 DNA sequence: TGTGCCAGCAGCTTAGGCGCGGGAGACTATGGCTACACCTTC.

This clone came up once. The chain uses TRBV6-2 or TRBV6-3 and TRBJ2-5; D is ambiguous. V gave up 5 bases and J gave up 0 bases, with 13 bases separating them. Germline V gives CDR1 MNHEY, CDR2 SVGEGT. The CDR3 length is 15 residues. CDR3 bases: TGTGCCAGCAGTACCCCACAGAGAAACCAAGAGACCCAGTACTTC. It yields the protein CASSTPQRNQETQYF.

This sequence joins TRBV5-4 and TRBJ1-4; unclear D gene. The ends were cut back, 5 bases at V and 12 bases at J, with 17 bases in the middle. In germline, CDR1 is SGHNT, CDR2 YYREEE (reference sequence). This CDR3 has 13 residues. The CDR3 DNA is TGTGCCAGCAGTTCCGGGAAAAGGGAAGAACTGTTTTTT. Its translation is CASSSGKREELFF.

The chain couples TRBV6-2 or TRBV6-3 to TRBJ1-5; 9 positions agree with TRBD1. V was clipped by 2 bases and J by 4 bases; unmatched bases: 6. The germline CDR1 and CDR2 sequences are MNHEY and SVGEGT. The CDR3 length is 16 residues. The CDR3 reads CASSYRGGQGNQPQHF. DNA of the CDR3: TGTGCCAGCAGTTACCGAGGTGGACAGGGGAATCAGCCCCAGCATTTT.

V is TRBV5-1 and J is TRBJ2-5; perhaps TRBD1 as D (6 bases). Germline V gene lookup returns CDR1 SGHRS and CDR2 YFSETQ. Trimming pared 2 bases from V and 3 bases from J, leaving 14 bases between. The CDR3 has 15 residues. CDR3 coding DNA: TGCGCCAGCAGCTTATCCGGGACAATAAAAGAGACCCAGTACTTC. Protein: CASSLSGTIKETQYF.

CDR3 sequence (DNA): TGTGCCAGCTCAAGTCCCGGGACTCAGCTAGCCAAAAACATTCAGTACTTC. This codes for CASSSPGTQLAKNIQYF. V is TRBV18 and J is TRBJ2-4; a weak D match, TRBD2 (6 bases). CDR1 is KGHSH, CDR2 LQKENI, per germline. Between the trimmed V and J ends, which lost 5 bases and 0 bases, there was a span of 17 bases. This CDR3 spans 17 amino acids.

The chain combines TRBV3-1 (or the pseudogene TRBV3-2) with TRBJ2-5, with D unresolved. Germline V gene data show CDR1 as LGHDT and CDR2 as YNNKEL (reference sequence). The CDR3 covers 14 residues. V was pared by 4 bases and J by 2 bases, with 11 bases between. The CDR3 region has the DNA TGTGCCAGCAGCCGAGTGGCGACTCAAGAGACCCAGTACTTC. Translation gives CASSRVATQETQYF.

The chain combines TRBV2 with TRBJ2-1; D gene uncertain. Germline V gene lookup returns CDR1 SNHLY and CDR2 FYNNEI. The V end lost 2 bases, the J end lost 7 bases, and 12 bases lay between the germline ends. The CDR3 contains 14 residues. CDR3 bases: TGTGCCAGCAGTGAATCCCCGTATTCGAATGAGCAGTTCTTC. It codes for CASSESPYSNEQFF. Using reference TRBV2 and TRBJ2-1 for the parts outside the CDR3, the full variable domain is EPEVTQTPSHQVTQMGQEVILRCVPISNHLYFYWYRQILGQKVEFLVSFYNNEISEKSEIFDDQFSVERPDGSNFTLKIRSTKLEDSAMYFCASSESPYSNEQFFGPGTRLTVL.

CDR3: CASSSGAGGDGYTF. CDR3 DNA sequence: TGTGCCAGCAGCTCTGGTGCAGGGGGTGATGGCTACACCTTC. The chain recombines TRBV5-5 with TRBJ1-2, with 7 bases that match TRBD1. CDR1 is SGHKS, CDR2 YYEKEE, per germline (reference sequence). There are 14 residues in the CDR3. Trimming cost V 3 bases and J 6 bases; bases outside gene matches: 8.

The V gene is TRBV28, the J gene TRBJ2-7, with 8 bases matching TRBD2. The V and J ends lost 6 bases and 7 bases, in that order; junction bases with no gene match: 11. Germline V gene sequence: CDR1 MDHEN, CDR2 SYDVKM. The CDR3 consists of 14 residues. CDR3 protein: CASSLRGGLSEQYF. The CDR3, as DNA: TGTGCCAGCAGCCTCCGGGGGGGCTTATCGGAGCAGTACTTC.

The genes are TRBV30 and TRBJ1-5; D gene uncertain. This CDR3 is 14 amino acids long. V lost 2 bases and J lost 2, with 10 bases in between. The germline gives CDR1 GTSNPN, CDR2 SVGIG (reference sequence). CDR3 loop: CAWSQLVGNQPQHF. The DNA of the CDR3 is TGTGCCTGGAGTCAGTTGGTGGGCAATCAGCCCCAGCATTTT.

The chain recombines TRBV4-1 with TRBJ2-2; 9 positions match TRBD2. Trimming cost V 1 base and J 1 base; bases outside gene matches: 10. Germline V CDR1 and CDR2: MGHRA, YSYEKL. The CDR3 length is 19 residues. The DNA of the CDR3 is TGCGCCAGCAGCCAAGTGGCTAGCGGGAACTCCGGGAACACCGGGGAGCTGTTTTTT. This gives the protein CASSQVASGNSGNTGELFF.

The chain couples TRBV18 to TRBJ1-2; possibly TRBD1 for D (6 bases). V was shortened by 0 bases and J by 10 bases, with 24 bases between the two germline ends. Germline assignment: CDR1 KGHSH and CDR2 LQKENI. This CDR3 spans 17 amino acids. This chain's CDR3 is CASSPPVWTELPKPYTF. The CDR3 DNA sequence: TGTGCCAGCTCACCACCGGTTTGGACAGAACTCCCAAAACCCTACACCTTC.

The chain has TRBV5-1 and TRBJ2-2; 7 bases fit TRBD2. CDR3 length: 14 residues. CDR1 is SGHRS and CDR2 is YFSETQ in the germline V gene. The junction had 9 bases not matched to a gene; V was cut back by 7 bases and J by 6 bases. Here the CDR3 DNA reads TGCGCCAGCGGTCTCCGGGGGGAGGCCGGGGAGCTGTTTTTT. This codes for CASGLRGEAGELFF.

The J gene is TRBJ2-5, the V gene TRBV6-5, with 11 bases fitting TRBD2. CDR3 length: 14 residues. Looked up from germline, CDR1 is MNHEY and CDR2 is SVGAGI. Trimming cost V 7 bases and J 3 bases; bases outside gene matches: 4. Here the CDR3 reads CASKPTSGKETQYF. The DNA of the CDR3 is TGTGCCAGCAAACCGACTAGCGGGAAAGAGACCCAGTACTTC.

The chain joins TRBV29-1 to TRBJ2-3, with 8 bases lining up with TRBD2. The CDR3 totals 15 residues. Per the germline V gene, CDR1 is SQVTM and CDR2 is ANQGSEA. V shed 7 bases, J shed 3 bases, and the junction held 12 bases outside the gene matches. Here the CDR3 DNA reads TGCAGCGCTCCCATTTGGAGCGGGAGTACAGATACGCAGTATTTT. Translation gives CSAPIWSGSTDTQYF.

The J gene is TRBJ1-4, the V gene TRBV15, with TRBD1 as a possible D gene (5 bases). Trimming removed 0 bases at V and 5 bases at J, with 13 bases between. The CDR3 runs to 16 residues. The V gene's germline CDR1 is LNHNV and CDR2 YYDKDF (reference sequence). The CDR3 region has the DNA TGTGCCACCAGCAGAGATTTAGGCGGGGGGAATGAAAAACTGTTTTTT. Translating it yields CATSRDLGGGNEKLFF.

This chain uses TRBV7-9 with TRBJ2-7; 9 nucleotides line up with TRBD1. The V and J ends lost 6 bases and 4 bases, in that order; junction bases with no gene match: 10. CDR3 length equals 15 residues. The germline CDR1 and CDR2 sequences are SEHNR and FQNEAQ (reference sequence). The CDR3 sequence: CASRGGGQGLYEQYF. The CDR3 region has the DNA TGTGCCAGCAGAGGTGGGGGACAGGGATTATACGAGCAGTACTTC.

The chain combines TRBV10-3 with TRBJ1-4, with 8 bases fitting TRBD1. The length of the CDR3 is 14 residues. Germline V CDR1 and CDR2: ENHRY, SYGVKD. The V segment lost 3 bases and the J segment 8 bases; nucleotides outside the gene matches: 5. CDR3 loop: CAISDGQGWEKLFF. In DNA, the CDR3 is TGTGCCATCAGTGACGGACAGGGCTGGGAAAAACTGTTTTTT.

The V gene is TRBV27, the J gene TRBJ2-2; TRBD2 aligns across 8 bases. The CDR3 contains 14 residues. V was clipped by 8 bases and J by 4 bases; unmatched bases: 6. CDR1 is MNHEY, CDR2 SMNVEV, per germline (reference sequence). CDR3 in amino acids: CASGRGGSTGELFF. The DNA for the CDR3 is TGTGCCAGCGGCCGGGGGGGGAGCACCGGGGAGCTGTTTTTT.

As DNA, the CDR3 is TGTGCCAGCAGTGACGGCGGGGGAAGTTACAATGAGCAGTTCTTC. Protein product: CASSDGGGSYNEQFF. The rearrangement links TRBV2 to TRBJ2-1, with 7 bases that match TRBD2. This CDR3 spans 15 amino acids. Trimming took 3 bases from V and 4 from J; bases not matched to a gene: 6. Germline V gene data show CDR1 as SNHLY and CDR2 as FYNNEI.